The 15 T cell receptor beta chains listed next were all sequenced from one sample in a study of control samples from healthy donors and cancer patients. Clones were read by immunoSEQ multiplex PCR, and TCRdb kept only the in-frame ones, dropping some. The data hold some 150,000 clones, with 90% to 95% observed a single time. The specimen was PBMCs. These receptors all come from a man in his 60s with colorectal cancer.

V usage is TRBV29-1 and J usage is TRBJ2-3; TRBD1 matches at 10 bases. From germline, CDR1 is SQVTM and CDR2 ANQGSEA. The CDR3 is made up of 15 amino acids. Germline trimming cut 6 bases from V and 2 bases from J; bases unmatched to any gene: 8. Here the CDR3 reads CSVPRTGGFTDTQYF. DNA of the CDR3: TGCAGCGTCCCAAGGACAGGGGGATTCACAGATACGCAGTATTTT.

CDR3 residues: CASSGPAFF. The CDR3 DNA is TGTGCCAGCAGTGGGCCAGCTTTCTTT. The chain combines TRBV12-3 or TRBV12-4 with TRBJ1-1; no firm D call. Trimming removed 5 bases at V and 10 bases at J, with 5 bases between. CDR3 length: 9 residues.

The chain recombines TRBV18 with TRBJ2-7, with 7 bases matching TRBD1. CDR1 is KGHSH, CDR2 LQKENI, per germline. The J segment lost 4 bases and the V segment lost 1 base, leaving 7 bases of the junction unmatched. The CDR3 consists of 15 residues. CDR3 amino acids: CASSPQEGQLYEQYF. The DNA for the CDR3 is TGTGCCAGCTCACCACAAGAGGGACAGCTGTACGAGCAGTACTTC.

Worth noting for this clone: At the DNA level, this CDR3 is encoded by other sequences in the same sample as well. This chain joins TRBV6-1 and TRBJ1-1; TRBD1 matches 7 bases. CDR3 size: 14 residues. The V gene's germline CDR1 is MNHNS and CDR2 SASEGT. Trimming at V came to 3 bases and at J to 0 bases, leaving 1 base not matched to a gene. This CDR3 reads CASSEGTVNTEAFF. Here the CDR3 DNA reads TGTGCCAGCAGTGAGGGGACAGTGAACACTGAAGCTTTCTTT.

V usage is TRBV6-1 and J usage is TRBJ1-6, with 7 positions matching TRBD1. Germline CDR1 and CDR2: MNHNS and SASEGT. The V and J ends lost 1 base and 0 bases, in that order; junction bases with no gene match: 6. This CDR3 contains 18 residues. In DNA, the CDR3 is TGTGCCAGCAGTGAAGTCAGACAGGGTTTCTCCTATAATTCACCCCTCCACTTT. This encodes CASSEVRQGFSYNSPLHF.

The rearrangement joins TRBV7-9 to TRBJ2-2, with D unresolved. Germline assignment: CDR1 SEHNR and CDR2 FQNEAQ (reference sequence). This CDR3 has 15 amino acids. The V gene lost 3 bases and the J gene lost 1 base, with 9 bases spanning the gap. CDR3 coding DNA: TGTGCCAGCAGCTTCTCGGCGGAGAACACCGGGGAGCTGTTTTTT. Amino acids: CASSFSAENTGELFF. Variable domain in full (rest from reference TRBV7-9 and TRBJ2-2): DTGVSQNPRHKITKRGQNVTFRCDPISEHNRLYWYRQTLGQGPEFLTYFQNEAQLEKSRLLSDRFSAERPKGSFSTLEIQRTEQGDSAMYLCASSFSAENTGELFFGEGSRLTVL.

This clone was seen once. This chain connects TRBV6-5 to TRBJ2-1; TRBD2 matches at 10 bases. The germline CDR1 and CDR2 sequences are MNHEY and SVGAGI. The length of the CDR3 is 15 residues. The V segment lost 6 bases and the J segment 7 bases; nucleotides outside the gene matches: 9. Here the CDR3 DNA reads TGTGCCAGCAGCCGAAGCGGGGGGGCAGCAAATGAGCAGTTCTTC. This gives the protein CASSRSGGAANEQFF.

CDR3 sequence: CASSQGLDTQYF. The DNA for the CDR3 is TGTGCCAGCAGCCAGGGACTAGATACGCAGTATTTT. The rearrangement uses TRBV4-2 and TRBJ2-3, with D maybe TRBD2 (6 bases). The germline V gene has CDR1 LGHNA and CDR2 YNFKEQ. The germline V and J ends were trimmed by 3 bases and 5 bases, with 6 bases remaining between them. The CDR3 totals 12 residues.

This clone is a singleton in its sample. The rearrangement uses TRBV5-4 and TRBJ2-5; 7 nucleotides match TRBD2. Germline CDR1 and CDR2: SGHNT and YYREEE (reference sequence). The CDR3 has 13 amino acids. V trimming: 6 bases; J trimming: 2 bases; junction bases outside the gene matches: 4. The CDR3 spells CASTISGQETQYF. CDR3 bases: TGTGCCAGCACCATTAGCGGGCAAGAGACCCAGTACTTC.

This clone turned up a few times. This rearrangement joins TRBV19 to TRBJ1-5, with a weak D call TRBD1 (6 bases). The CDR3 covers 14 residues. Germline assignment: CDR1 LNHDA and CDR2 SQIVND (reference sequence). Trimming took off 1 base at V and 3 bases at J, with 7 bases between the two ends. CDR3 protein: CASSIGQVNQPQHF. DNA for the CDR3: TGTGCCAGTAGTATAGGACAGGTCAATCAGCCCCAGCATTTT.

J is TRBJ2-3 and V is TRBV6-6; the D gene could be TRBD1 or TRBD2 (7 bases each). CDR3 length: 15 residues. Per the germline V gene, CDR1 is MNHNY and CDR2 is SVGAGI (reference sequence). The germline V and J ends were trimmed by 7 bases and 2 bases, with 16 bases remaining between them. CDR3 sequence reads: CASTRGTTYTDTQYF. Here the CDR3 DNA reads TGTGCCAGCACCAGGGGGACTACCTACACAGATACGCAGTATTTT.

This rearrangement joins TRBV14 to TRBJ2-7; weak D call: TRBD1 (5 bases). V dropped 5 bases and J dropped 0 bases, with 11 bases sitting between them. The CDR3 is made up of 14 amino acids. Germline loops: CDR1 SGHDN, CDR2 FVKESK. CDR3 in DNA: TGTGCCAGCAGCTACGACAGCCTCTCCTACGAGCAGTACTTC. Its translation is CASSYDSLSYEQYF. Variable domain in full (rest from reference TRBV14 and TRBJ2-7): EAGVTQFPSHSVIEKGQTVTLRCDPISGHDNLYWYRRVMGKEIKFLLHFVKESKQDESGMPNNRFLAERTGGTYSTLKVQPAELEDSGVYFCASSYDSLSYEQYFGPGTRLTVT.

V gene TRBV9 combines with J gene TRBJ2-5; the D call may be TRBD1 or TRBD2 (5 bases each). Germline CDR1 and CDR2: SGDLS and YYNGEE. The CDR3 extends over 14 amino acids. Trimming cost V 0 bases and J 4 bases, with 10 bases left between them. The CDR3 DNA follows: TGTGCCAGCAGCGTAGAAGGGGAGATAGAGACCCAGTACTTC. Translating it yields CASSVEGEIETQYF.

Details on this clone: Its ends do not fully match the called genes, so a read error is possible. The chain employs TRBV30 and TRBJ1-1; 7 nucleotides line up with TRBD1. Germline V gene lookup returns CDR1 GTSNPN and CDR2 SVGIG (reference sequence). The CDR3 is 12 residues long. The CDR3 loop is CAYSQGNIEAFF. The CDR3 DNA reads TGTGCCTACTCACAGGGGAACATTGAAGCTTTCTTT.

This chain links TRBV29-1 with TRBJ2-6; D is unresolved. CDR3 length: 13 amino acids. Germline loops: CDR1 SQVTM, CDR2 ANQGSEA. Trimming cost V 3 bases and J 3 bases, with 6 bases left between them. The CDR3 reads CSVERFGANVLTF. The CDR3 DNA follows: TGCAGCGTTGAGAGGTTTGGGGCCAACGTCCTGACTTTC.